This TCR beta chain was recorded in a study of T cell responses to AZD1222 COVID-19 vaccine. Findings and caveats of the study: Dominant CD4 TCR responses targeted spike regions 160-218 and 743-854. Repertoires were sampled only after the peak T cell response. Spike-specific TCR breadth and depth grew following two AZD1222 doses.

This CDR3 is 13 amino acids long. Germline CDR1 reads GTSNPN; CDR2 reads SVGIG (reference sequence). Trimming pared 7 bases from V and 5 bases from J, leaving 18 bases between. Using immunoSEQ multiplex PCR, the repertoire was profiled, and TCRdb retains in-frame clones only, with some absent. The table includes roughly 100,000 clones, roughly 91% detected once. A note on this clone: The antigen is undetermined.

This sequence joins TRBV30 and TRBJ2-7, with D possibly TRBD1 on 6 matching bases. This sequence was found in an adult in good health. The sample was peripheral blood, taken on day 0 of AZD1222 vaccination. The CDR3: CASTTGFGNEQYF. As DNA, the CDR3 is TGTGCCTCCACGACAGGTTTTGGCAACGAGCAGTACTTC. The full variable domain, in which reference TRBV30 and TRBJ2-7 provide the parts outside the CDR3, is SQTIHQWPATLVQPVGSPLSLECTVEGTSNPNLYWYRQAAGRGLQLLFYSVGIGQISSEVPQNLSASRPQDRQFILSSKKLLLSDSGFYLCASTTGFGNEQYFGPGTRLTVT.